The sequence of this T cell receptor (beta chain) was determined in a study of blood T cells in healthy people across ages (dated by TCRdb to between 2015 and 2017). Looking at the study overall: In model experiments, template switching captured roughly one uniquely barcoded TCR beta cDNA molecule for every two T cells. The donors were divided into four age groups: young (average about 16 years), middle-aged (under 40), aged (approximately 59) and long-lived (82). Using the same blood draw, the study looked at two additional independent replicas of 1 million unique cDNA reads for two donors, one aged 18 to 30 and the other aged 80 or older. The study measured age-related changes in TCR beta repertoire diversity using deep sequencing normalized with unique cDNA molecular identifiers. To avoid experimental bias, donors of different ages were distributed randomly across sequencing lanes. Here is what the overall study found, with its caveats: Compared with the aged group, the long-lived group had more naive CD4+ T cells, fewer expanded clones and increased TCR diversity, a pattern suggesting age selection. The percentage of naive T cells measured by flow cytometry correlated strongly with observed TCR beta diversity. Bulk unsorted PBMC profiling prevented conclusive comparison of naive and antigen-experienced compartments. As age increased, observed TCR beta diversity per million T cells dropped in a roughly linear way, and a significant reduction was already evident by age 40. Because donor CMV infection status was unknown, age-related changes in expanded clonotypes were potentially confounded. Estimates of total diversity based on one million sequenced T cells were regarded as lower bounds and as underestimates.

Donors were a few dozen systemically healthy Caucasian individuals from Russia aged 6 to 90 years. Each donor gave ten milliliters of peripheral blood, drawn into EDTA-treated Vacutainer tubes. Ficoll-Paque density-gradient centrifugation was used to isolate PBMCs, with at least 7 million obtained per sample. Total RNA, at least 5.5 micrograms per sample, was extracted from PBMCs with Trizol reagent. The percentages of naive CD45RAhigh/CD27high T cells were determined by flow cytometry on a PBMC aliquot from every donor. V is shortened by 3 bases, J by 1 base, and the region joining them spans 7 bases. From the cysteine up to the phenylalanine, the CDR3 has a length of 14 residues. Only CDR3 DNA remains: 42 bases, in frame from the first base. Comments on this clonotype: The clone's antigen remains unknown. Nothing much larger sits one base from this clone, and base qualities are not available.

Library prep was done by 5' RACE. Sequencing was carried out with an Illumina HiSeq 2500. A second roughly 6 to 12 cycle PCR used a sample-barcoded 5' primer and a J-beta primer mix. A unique molecular identifier was introduced onto each TCR beta cDNA molecule by a template-switch 5' adaptor carrying 12 random nucleotides. At least 3 million CDR3-containing paired-end reads were obtained from each sample. The Mint cDNA synthesis kit, primed by a TRBC-specific oligonucleotide, was used to synthesize first-strand cDNA from all RNA. Following uracil-DNA glycosylase treatment, all cDNA underwent a first 18-cycle PCR with the universal primers M1SS and BC2_uni_R. On the study's bioinformatics: Each sample was normalized by randomly selecting 1 million high-quality reads, each carrying a distinct molecular identifier. Instead of being binned into consensus sequences, reads that shared molecular identifiers were thrown out. MiTCR, with a Q25 quality threshold and the strictest error-elimination algorithm, was used for CDR3 identification, clonotype clustering and error correction. A nonparametric unseen species model using Euler transformation provided a lower-bound estimate of total TCR beta diversity. TCRdb's own reprocessing of the public reads used fastp at Q25 and MiXCR and kept productive beta chains. Every CDR3 protein is listed once, alongside the most common genes and DNA of its rows. The V and J calls here are based on TCRdb, not the publication. The sample data list under 1,000,000 distinct CDR3 sequences, and around half of these were observed just once. The biggest ten clones account for approximately 18% of the sample.

The sequence was collected from an elderly man in good health. Rearrangement joined TRBV12-3 or TRBV12-4 to TRBJ2-4; the D region possibly corresponds to TRBD2 (5 bases align). Sequencing was done on a sample of blood. The sequenced DNA: TGTGCCAGCAGTTTGAGGGCGGCCAAAAACATTCAGTACTTC. It is translated as CASSLRAAKNIQYF.